These 23 T cell receptor beta chains share one sample of origin, sequenced in a study of blood T cell repertoires in COVID-19 (dated by TCRdb to about 2020). Library method: the immunoSEQ multiplex PCR assay. TCRdb took over this immuneACCESS table, retaining in-frame rearrangements with V and J assigned. Such tables are incomplete; in checked studies, under half of the missing clones stem from an unresolved V gene, and the remainder is unexplained. The sample includes about 140,000 clones, with around three quarters observed a single time. The ten largest clones represent under 15% of the sample. The specimen sequenced was peripheral blood. The receptors were sampled from a man older than 75 with acute or convalescent COVID-19.

The rearrangement uses TRBV19 and TRBJ2-7; TRBD2 might be the D (5 bases). From germline, CDR1 is LNHDA and CDR2 SQIVND (reference sequence). V was cut by 3 bases and J by 5 bases, with 8 bases left in between. CDR3 length: 12 residues. DNA of the CDR3: TGTGCCAGTAGTATGCCCGGGGACGAGCAGTACTTC. Amino acid sequence: CASSMPGDEQYF.

This chain joins TRBV18 and TRBJ2-3, with TRBD1 matching 9 bases. Germline loops: CDR1 KGHSH, CDR2 LQKENI. The ends lost 4 bases at V and 3 bases at J; junction bases unmatched: 8. The CDR3 runs 16 residues. As DNA, the CDR3 is TGTGCCAGCTCACAGCCGGGACAGGGCCTAACAGATACGCAGTATTTT. Its translation is CASSQPGQGLTDTQYF.

The chain recombines TRBV18 with TRBJ2-1, with D possibly matching TRBD1 (5 bases). The CDR3 has 13 residues. Trimming took off 5 bases at V and 5 bases at J, with 10 bases between the two ends. Germline-derived CDR1 and CDR2 are KGHSH and LQKENI. The CDR3 coding sequence is TGTGCCAGCTCAGTGACAGTAGACAATGAGCAGTTCTTC. Translating it yields CASSVTVDNEQFF.

The chain is built from TRBV12-5 and TRBJ2-7; D remains ambiguous. V was shortened by 1 base and J by 7 bases, with 8 bases between the two germline ends. The CDR3 loop spans 12 amino acids. Germline V gene lookup returns CDR1 LGHNT and CDR2 FRNRAP. CDR3: CASGLAASEQYF. The CDR3 coding sequence is TGTGCTAGTGGTTTGGCAGCGTCGGAGCAGTACTTC. The full variable domain, rest sourced from reference TRBV12-5 and TRBJ2-7, is DARVTQTPRHKVTEMGQEVTMRCQPILGHNTVFWYRQTMMQGLELLAYFRNRAPLDDSGMPKDRFSAEMPDATLATLKIQPSEPRDSAVYFCASGLAASEQYFGPGTRLTVT.

This sequence joins TRBV14 and TRBJ2-1; D might be TRBD1 (6 bases). CDR3 length: 19 residues. V gave up 0 bases and J gave up 9 bases, with 27 bases separating them. Germline CDR1 is SGHDN and CDR2 is FVKESK. The CDR3 is CASSQDKGSRGLWQGEQFF. CDR3 DNA sequence: TGTGCCAGCAGCCAAGATAAAGGGTCTAGGGGGTTGTGGCAGGGTGAGCAGTTCTTC. Filled out from reference TRBV14 and TRBJ2-1, the complete variable domain reads EAGVTQFPSHSVIEKGQTVTLRCDPISGHDNLYWYRRVMGKEIKFLLHFVKESKQDESGMPNNRFLAERTGGTYSTLKVQPAELEDSGVYFCASSQDKGSRGLWQGEQFFGPGTRLTVL.

The chain uses TRBV20-1 and TRBJ2-7; possible D gene TRBD1, 6 bases. Trimming took 5 bases from V and 6 from J, leaving 11 bases between them. This CDR3 comprises 11 residues. Germline values: CDR1 DFQATT, CDR2 SNEGSKA (reference sequence). CDR3 nucleotides: TGCAGTGCTTATCAGGGGCGCGAGCAGTACTTC. Translating gives CSAYQGREQYF.

CDR3 region: CASSATVSYEQYF. CDR3 coding DNA: TGTGCCAGCAGTGCGACAGTTTCCTACGAGCAGTACTTC. The chain has TRBV25-1 and TRBJ2-7; tentative D call: TRBD1 (5 bases). This CDR3 has 13 residues. The V end lost 4 bases, the J end lost 1 base, and 8 bases lay between the germline ends. Germline values: CDR1 MGHDK, CDR2 SYGVNS.

The chain links TRBV2 to TRBJ1-1, with 9 bases that match TRBD1. Per germline, CDR1 SNHLY and CDR2 FYNNEI. The CDR3 spans 15 residues. V was pared by 7 bases and J by 7 bases, with 13 bases of the junction left unmatched. The CDR3 DNA is TGTGCCAGCAACACCCCGGGACAGGGAGGGCTTGAAGCTTTCTTT. Protein product: CASNTPGQGGLEAFF.

This chain connects TRBV7-3 to TRBJ2-2; possibly TRBD1 for D (6 bases). The V gene lost 2 bases and the J gene lost 4 bases, with 14 bases spanning the gap. Germline V lookup: CDR1 SGHTA, CDR2 FQGTGA. This CDR3 contains 16 residues. CDR3: CASSLAQGRSTGELFF. The CDR3 DNA is TGTGCCAGCAGCTTAGCACAGGGTCGGAGCACCGGGGAGCTGTTTTTT.

The V and J genes are TRBV7-2 and TRBJ2-1; maybe TRBD1 (5 bases). V gave up 3 bases and J gave up 7 bases, with 16 bases separating them. There are 15 residues in the CDR3. Germline CDR1 is SGHTA and CDR2 is FQGNSA. This chain's CDR3 is CASSLDTRRANEQFF. CDR3 DNA: TGTGCCAGCAGCTTGGACACACGAAGAGCGAATGAGCAGTTCTTC.

This clone showed up just a few times. V is TRBV5-1 and J is TRBJ2-5; 9 bases map to TRBD1. From germline, CDR1 is SGHRS and CDR2 YFSETQ. Trimming removed 4 bases from V and 4 bases from J; junction bases left unmatched: 11. This CDR3 has 16 amino acids. The CDR3 reads CASSLQTGGEPETQYF. In DNA form, the CDR3 reads TGCGCCAGCAGCCTTCAGACAGGGGGTGAACCAGAGACCCAGTACTTC.

The chain links TRBV7-9 to TRBJ2-3, with TRBD1 as a possible D gene (6 bases). V lost 6 bases to trimming and J lost 0 bases, with 10 bases between them. Germline V gene sequence: CDR1 SEHNR, CDR2 FQNEAQ (reference sequence). This CDR3 region has 14 residues. The CDR3 DNA sequence: TGTGCCAGCAGGCCCGGGACAAGCACAGATACGCAGTATTTT. Protein product: CASRPGTSTDTQYF.

The sample holds one count of this clone. The rearrangement links TRBV6-2 or TRBV6-3 to TRBJ1-5, with D tentatively TRBD1 (5 bases). V was shortened by 6 bases and J by 3 bases, with 9 bases between the two germline ends. Germline CDR1 and CDR2: MNHEY and SVGEGT. The CDR3 has 13 residues. In DNA, the CDR3 is TGTGCCAGCAGCTGGGACTTCAATCAGCCCCAGCATTTT. This translates into CASSWDFNQPQHF.

CDR3 DNA: TGTGCCAGCACCTTACAAACCGGGACAGGGGTTGCGTATGGCTACACCTTC. Translation gives CASTLQTGTGVAYGYTF. The V call is TRBV2, the J call TRBJ1-2; TRBD1 aligns across 10 bases. Germline V gene lookup returns CDR1 SNHLY and CDR2 FYNNEI. This CDR3 comprises 17 residues. With V trimmed by 7 bases and J by 5 bases, 16 bases remained unmatched.

The V gene is TRBV7-2, the J gene TRBJ2-2; TRBD2 matches at 15 bases. The length of the CDR3 is 17 residues. Germline V gene data show CDR1 as SGHTA and CDR2 as FQGNSA. V shed 5 bases and J 5 bases; nucleotides not matched to a gene: 6. CDR3 bases: TGTGCCAGCAGCCCACCGGGACTAGCGGGGGGAACCGGGGAGCTGTTTTTT. As protein: CASSPPGLAGGTGELFF.

This chain uses TRBV5-1 with TRBJ2-1; no definite D call. V lost 3 bases to trimming and J lost 3 bases, with 10 bases between them. CDR3 size: 14 residues. Germline loops: CDR1 SGHRS, CDR2 YFSETQ. This CDR3 is CASSSPTGYNEQFF. CDR3 DNA sequence: TGCGCCAGCAGCTCCCCGACGGGCTACAATGAGCAGTTCTTC.

The chain recombines TRBV28 with TRBJ2-7, with a tentative D call TRBD2 (5 bases). Per germline, CDR1 MDHEN and CDR2 SYDVKM. There are 11 residues in the CDR3. V was clipped by 2 bases and J by 12 bases, with 11 bases between them. The CDR3 DNA is TGTGCCAGCAGTTTAATGAGGGAGTGGTACTTC. Translated: CASSLMREWYF.

This chain uses TRBV9 with TRBJ1-1; TRBD1 aligns across 7 bases. J lost 11 bases, V lost 0 bases, and 10 bases had no gene match. CDR1 is SGDLS and CDR2 is YYNGEE in the germline V gene. The CDR3 is 14 residues long. As DNA, the CDR3 is TGTGCCAGCAGCGTAGCCGGGACAGTGGAGGCCGCTTTCTTT. It encodes CASSVAGTVEAAFF.

There are a few counts of this clone. The V call is TRBV5-1, the J call TRBJ2-7, with 8 bases identical to TRBD1. V lost 5 bases to trimming and J lost 1 base; unmatched junction nucleotides: 5. Looked up from germline, CDR1 is SGHRS and CDR2 is YFSETQ. The length of the CDR3 is 14 residues. The CDR3 DNA sequence: TGCGCCAGCAGGGTACAGGGGGGATCCTACGAGCAGTACTTC. Translating it yields CASRVQGGSYEQYF.

In its sample, this clone was seen once. This chain connects TRBV5-1 to TRBJ1-3, with D uncertain. Germline CDR1 and CDR2: SGHRS and YFSETQ. V lost 0 bases and J lost 0, with 7 bases in between. The CDR3 length is 15 residues. The CDR3 nucleotides read TGCGCCAGCAGCTTGGACGGGAGCTCTGGAAACACCATATATTTT. Protein sequence: CASSLDGSSGNTIYF.

This clone occurred once. V and J are TRBV7-8 and TRBJ1-1, with 9 bases matching TRBD1. The CDR3 is made up of 15 amino acids. CDR1 is SGHVS, CDR2 FQNEAQ, per germline. The ends lost 6 bases at V and 6 bases at J; junction bases unmatched: 11. The CDR3 spells CASRGWTGEMSEAFF. The CDR3 nucleotides are TGTGCCAGCAGAGGTTGGACAGGGGAAATGTCTGAAGCTTTCTTT.

This clone has a handful of counts. V usage is TRBV25-1 and J usage is TRBJ2-3, with 7 bases lining up with TRBD1. CDR3 length: 15 residues. V shed 3 bases, J shed 0 bases, and the junction held 3 bases outside the gene matches. Looked up from germline, CDR1 is MGHDK and CDR2 is SYGVNS. The CDR3: CASSDTGVSTDTQYF. The CDR3 DNA reads as TGTGCCAGCAGTGATACAGGGGTGAGCACAGATACGCAGTATTTT.

V usage is TRBV5-1 and J usage is TRBJ2-5, with D possibly TRBD1 on 6 matching bases. The CDR3 runs to 15 residues. The V end lost 5 bases, the J end lost 7 bases, and 21 bases lay between the germline ends. The germline CDR1 and CDR2 sequences are SGHRS and YFSETQ. DNA for the CDR3: TGCGCCAGCAGACTCGGGCAGGGACAACATTCGACCCAGTACTTC. This encodes CASRLGQGQHSTQYF.